This entry lists 2 T cell receptor beta chains sequenced from one sample in a study of PD-1 blockade in classical Hodgkin lymphoma. All the patients suffered relapse after autologous stem cell transplantation, and brentuximab vedotin exposure differed. Profiled with immunoSEQ multiplex PCR; TCRdb holds only in-frame clones, not every one. Counted here are 35,000 to 40,000 clones, around 88% occurring once; the ten biggest clones make up 7.7%. The sequencing used peripheral blood mononuclear cells (PBMCs), collected before the second cycle of nivolumab. The source is a human donor with classical Hodgkin lymphoma.

This chain uses TRBV6-6 with TRBJ2-7, with a possible D match to TRBD1 (5 bases). CDR3 length: 15 amino acids. The germline V gene has CDR1 MNHNY and CDR2 SVGAGI (reference sequence). V dropped 4 bases and J dropped 3 bases, with 16 bases sitting between them. The CDR3 protein is CASSSSQGFFYEQYF. The CDR3 region has the DNA TGTGCCAGCAGTTCCAGCCAGGGTTTTTTCTACGAGCAGTACTTC.

V gene TRBV18 combines with J gene TRBJ2-1, with D possibly being TRBD2 (6 bases). CDR1 and CDR2 (germline): KGHSH, LQKENI. The CDR3 runs 16 residues. The V gene lost 6 bases and the J gene lost 9 bases, with 24 bases spanning the gap. The CDR3 spells CASSQRRDDQVGEQFF. The DNA for the CDR3 is TGTGCCAGCTCCCAAAGGCGGGACGACCAAGTAGGTGAGCAGTTCTTC.